This paragraph reports one TCR beta chain. Its target antigen remains unknown. Per-base quality was not reported, and no clone a single base away is much larger than it. To prepare the library, 5' RACE was applied. TCRdb records Illumina HiSeq 2500 as the sequencer. A second about 7 to 12 cycle PCR used a sample-barcoded 5' primer and a J-beta primer mix. Each TCR beta cDNA molecule received a unique molecular identifier from a template-switch 5' adaptor carrying 12 random nucleotides. Each sample yielded at least 3 million CDR3-containing paired-end reads. First-strand cDNA synthesis was performed from all RNA using the Mint cDNA synthesis kit, with priming by a TRBC-specific oligonucleotide. After uracil-DNA glycosylase treatment, a first 18-cycle PCR used universal primers M1SS and BC2_uni_R on all cDNA. Processing in the source paper ran as follows. For normalization, 1 million high-quality reads were randomly selected from each sample, with every read carrying a distinct molecular identifier. Instead of being binned into consensus sequences, reads with shared molecular identifiers were discarded. MiTCR, run with a Q25 quality threshold and the strictest error-elimination algorithm, handled CDR3 identification, clonotype clustering and error correction. Lower-bound total TCR beta diversity was estimated with a nonparametric unseen species model using Euler transformation. The public reads were quality trimmed at Q25 with fastp and then assembled into clones with MiXCR by TCRdb, keeping productive beta chains. Rows matching on CDR3 protein sequence are summarized as one entry with the most common DNA and genes. The authors' filters were not applied to this entry. The sample table holds around 800,000 distinct CDR3 sequences, of which about 55% were seen once. Clones ranked in the top ten supply approximately 40% of the sample.

CDR1 and CDR2 (ENHRY, SYGVKD) derive from the germline V gene. A distance of 13 bases separates the germline ends of V and J, which lose 3 bases and 7 bases respectively. From the cysteine through the phenylalanine, the CDR3 covers 14 amino acids. Only the CDR3 portion is preserved as DNA: 42 bases, with reading frame beginning at the first base. Donors were 39 systemically healthy Caucasian individuals from Russia aged roughly 6 to 90 years. Each donor gave approximately 9.4 milliliters of peripheral blood, drawn into EDTA-treated Vacutainer tubes. Ficoll-Paque density-gradient centrifugation was used to isolate PBMCs, with at least 7 million obtained per sample. Trizol reagent was used to extract total RNA from the PBMCs, yielding at least 6 micrograms per sample. For every donor, an aliquot of PBMCs went through flow cytometry to measure the percentages of naive CD45RAhigh/CD27high T cells. The data derive from a study of blood T cells in healthy people across ages (dated by TCRdb to 2013 to 2016). With respect to the entire study: In model experiments, template switching captured roughly one uniquely barcoded TCR beta cDNA molecule for every two T cells. Using deep sequencing normalized with unique cDNA molecular identifiers, the study measured how TCR beta repertoire diversity changes with age. The donors were divided into four age groups: young (average approximately 16 years), middle-aged (under 40), aged (about 56) and long-lived (82). To avoid experimental bias, donors of different ages were randomly spread across the sequencing lanes. Using the same blood draw, the study looked at two additional independent replicas of 1 million unique cDNA reads for two donors, one aged 18 to 29 and the other aged 80 or older. Here is what the overall study found, with its caveats: Total diversity estimates from one million sequenced T cells were considered lower bounds and underestimates. Compared with the aged group, the long-lived group had more naive CD4+ T cells, fewer expanded clones and increased TCR diversity, suggesting age selection. A strong correlation was found between observed TCR beta diversity and the percentage of naive T cells measured by flow cytometry. As age increased, observed TCR beta diversity per million T cells dropped in a roughly linear way, and a significant reduction was already evident by age roughly 40. Conclusive comparison of naive and antigen-experienced compartments was prevented by the profiling of bulk unsorted PBMCs. Because the CMV infection status of the donors was unknown, age-related changes in expanded clonotypes may potentially have been confounded.

The sample was blood. The chain joins TRBV10-3 to TRBJ2-1; no D gene can be assigned with confidence. The receptor was derived from a man at least 80 years old in good health. The DNA sequence is given as TGTGCCATCAGTGATTCCCTGCTGGTAAATGAGCAGTTCTTC. Translation gives CAISDSLLVNEQFF.